Listed below are T cell receptor beta chains from one sample, sequenced in a study of T cell repertoires in cytomegalovirus infection. TCRdb redid the calling of the reads with MiXCR, one entry per CDR3 protein. The sample lists approximately 990,000 distinct CDR3 sequences; roughly 30% were seen once. No antigen has been assigned to these receptors. The material sequenced was cultured CD8+ T cells from PBMCs, taken from culture after CMV antigen stimulation. These receptors were obtained from a human donor in good health (CMV status not recorded). Some clones in this sample may be carry-over from other donors' samples. The CDR3 runs from the conserved cysteine through the conserved F or W. D genes are given only for firm matches. Only some rows state a clone size, as once, few, many or a class for expanded clones.

D	J	size	V	DNA	CDR3
-	TRBJ2-7	few	TRBV19	TGTGCCAGTAGTCTCGGTTATTCTACCTACGAGCAGTACTTC	CASSLGYSTYEQYF
-	TRBJ1-1	many	TRBV7-2	TGTGCCAGCAGTAGCAGGGGTGAAGCTTTCTTT	CASSSRGEAFF
-	TRBJ2-7	-	TRBV29-1	TGCAGCGTTGAGAAGACAGCAAACTACGAGCAGTACTTC	CSVEKTANYEQYF
-	TRBJ2-1	many	TRBV7-6	TGTGCCAGCAGCCCGTACCTAGCTGAGGAGCAGTTCTTC	CASSPYLAEEQFF
-	TRBJ2-1	-	TRBV20-1	TGCAGTATGGGGGGCCCGAAGCCCCACAATGAGCAGTTCTTC	CSMGGPKPHNEQFF
-	TRBJ1-1	few	TRBV6-1	TGTGCCAGCAGTGACAACACAGTGCCCATGAACACTGAAGCTTTCTTT	CASSDNTVPMNTEAFF
-	TRBJ2-6	-	TRBV6-1	TGTGCCAGCAGTTCCGGACAAAGCTCTGGGGCCAACGTCCTGACTTTC	CASSSGQSSGANVLTF
-	TRBJ1-1	few	TRBV29-1	TGCAGCGTTGAATGGCAGATGAACACTGAAGCTTTCTTT	CSVEWQMNTEAFF
-	TRBJ2-2	-	TRBV20-1	TGCAGTGCTCTAGGGCGAGAGAACACCGGGGAGCTGTTTTTT	CSALGRENTGELFF
-	TRBJ1-5	-	TRBV7-9	TGTGCCGGCGGGGGGGACAATCAGCCCCAGCATTTT	CAGGGDNQPQHF
TRBD1	TRBJ1-1	-	TRBV20-1	TGCAGTGCTAGAGATAGGGAGACAGGGGTTTTCAACACTGAAGCTTTCTTT	CSARDRETGVFNTEAFF
-	TRBJ2-3	few	TRBV7-7	TGTGCTAGCAGCACGACTTTCACAGATACGCAGTATTTT	CASSTTFTDTQYF
-	TRBJ1-2	few	TRBV19	TGTGCCAGTAGTATATCCGGAGGGGAGAGCGGCTATGGCTACACCTTC	CASSISGGESGYGYTF
-	TRBJ1-2	few	TRBV10-3	TGTGCCATCAGTGAGGATCTTCGGTACACCTTC	CAISEDLRYTF
-	TRBJ2-5	-	TRBV7-6	TGTGCCAGCAGCTTACAGGCGGGTTCCCGAGAGACCCAGTACTTC	CASSLQAGSRETQYF
-	TRBJ1-5	few	TRBV7-6	TGTGCCAGCAGCTTAGCCCCCCTAGGGACGAGCAATCAGCCCCAGCATTTT	CASSLAPLGTSNQPQHF
TRBD2	TRBJ2-3	-	TRBV5-6	TGTGCCAGCAGCTTGGCCATCGGGGGGGCCGTCATCCTTAACACAGATACGCAGTATTTT	CASSLAIGGAVILNTDTQYF
TRBD2	TRBJ2-3	many	TRBV7-3	TGTGCCAGCAGCTTAAGGGCTAGCGGGGCGTTAAGCACAGATACGCAGTATTTT	CASSLRASGALSTDTQYF
-	TRBJ2-1	many	TRBV7-2	TGTGCCAGCAGGTGGCTGGACCAGGGAACCTGGAATGAGCAGTTCTTC	CASRWLDQGTWNEQFF
-	TRBJ2-1	many	TRBV7-2	TGTGCCAGCAGCTTAGCAACCAATCACAATGAGCAGTTCTTC	CASSLATNHNEQFF
-	TRBJ2-1	many	TRBV7-2	TGTGCCAGCAGCCCCGTGTGGGGAGGAAAAGGTAAAGATGAGCAGTTCTTC	CASSPVWGGKGKDEQFF
-	TRBJ1-2	many	TRBV7-8	TGTGCCAGCAGCTCCACAGCGGGGGGTGGGGGCTACACCTTC	CASSSTAGGGGYTF
-	TRBJ1-1	-	TRBV20-1	TGCAGTGCTAGAGATTTAGGGTGGGGCACTGAAGCTTTCTTT	CSARDLGWGTEAFF
TRBD2	TRBJ2-5	few	TRBV7-6	TGTGCCAGCAGCAAAGGGGGGACTAGCGGGGGCTGGGAGACCCAGTACTTC	CASSKGGTSGGWETQYF
-	TRBJ1-1	-	TRBV11-2	TGTGCCAGCCAAGCCGGGGCACACCCTTTCTTT	CASQAGAHPFF
-	TRBJ2-1	-	TRBV6-5	TGTGCCAGCAGTTACGGTCCTTTGAATGAGCAGTTCTTC	CASSYGPLNEQFF
-	TRBJ1-4	few	TRBV2	TGTGCCAGCAGGGCTCCGGCCTATAATGAAAAACTGTTTTTT	CASRAPAYNEKLFF
-	TRBJ2-4	-	TRBV7-9	TGTGCCAGCAGCTTACTTCCGACGCAGCCGAGGGAGAAAAACATTCAGTACTTC	CASSLLPTQPREKNIQYF
-	TRBJ2-1	few	TRBV11-3	TGTGCCAGCAGTCCGTCTACGGGGGCCATCCTCAATGAGCAGTTCTTC	CASSPSTGAILNEQFF
TRBD2	TRBJ2-1	few	TRBV7-2	TGTGCCAGCAACTATGGCGGGGGAGGCAATGAGCAGTTCTTC	CASNYGGGGNEQFF
-	TRBJ1-4	once	TRBV6-5	TGTGCCAGCAGTTACTCAGGATGGGGGGCGAATGAAAAACTGTTTTTT	CASSYSGWGANEKLFF
TRBD1	TRBJ2-2	few	TRBV27	TGTGCCAGCCGAGGACAGGGGGAGAACACCGGGGAGCTGTTTTTT	CASRGQGENTGELFF
-	TRBJ2-5	-	TRBV27	TGTGCCAGCAGTTACGGGGCCCCCCAAGAGACCCAGTACTTC	CASSYGAPQETQYF
-	TRBJ2-1	many	TRBV6-2/TRBV6-3	TGTGCCAGCAGTCAGGACAGCCCGAGCTCCTACAATGAGCAGTTCTTC	CASSQDSPSSYNEQFF
-	TRBJ2-1	-	TRBV12-3/TRBV12-4	TGTGCCAGCAGTACGAGGACAGACTATTACAATGAGCAGTTCTTC	CASSTRTDYYNEQFF
TRBD2	TRBJ2-7	many	TRBV27	TGTGCCAGCAGTTCTAGGAGCGGGGCAGGAAGCATACCCTACGAGCAGTACTTC	CASSSRSGAGSIPYEQYF
-	TRBJ2-1	-	TRBV4-1	TGCGCCAGCAGCCAAGAAGTCACCCAAGGGAGTAGCAATGAGCAGTTCTTC	CASSQEVTQGSSNEQFF
TRBD2	TRBJ2-1	many	TRBV7-2	TGTGCCAGCAGCTTAAGGCTAGCGGGGGGGAGAATTTTCCATGAGCAGTTCTTC	CASSLRLAGGRIFHEQFF
-	TRBJ2-3	few	TRBV28	TGTGCCAGCAGTCTTCGACCCTTAGATACGCAGTATTTT	CASSLRPLDTQYF
-	TRBJ1-2	few	TRBV2	TGTGCCAAACCCCCTCCGGGCCTCGATTATGGCTACACCTTC	CAKPPPGLDYGYTF
-	TRBJ2-1	-	TRBV14	TGTGCCAGCAGCCGGAAGCGAATTGAGCAGTTCTTC	CASSRKRIEQFF
TRBD1	TRBJ2-7	few	TRBV4-1	TGCGCCAGCAGCAAGGGACAGGGCTATCCCTACGAGCAGTACTTC	CASSKGQGYPYEQYF
TRBD1	TRBJ2-5	-	TRBV18	TGTGCCAGCTCACCTCCACCGGGACAGGGGTTTAGAGAGACCCAGTACTTC	CASSPPPGQGFRETQYF
-	TRBJ2-7	-	TRBV7-2	TGTGCCAGCAGCTTAGGGGGGGCCCACTACGAGCAGTACTTC	CASSLGGAHYEQYF
-	TRBJ1-2	-	TRBV29-1	TGCAGCGTCCCGGACAGCTCTAACTATGGCTACACCTTC	CSVPDSSNYGYTF
-	TRBJ2-1	-	TRBV6-6	TGTGCCAGCAGTGACCCCGGATGGGGACAGCAGTTCTTC	CASSDPGWGQQFF
TRBD2	TRBJ2-1	few	TRBV7-9	TGTGCCAGCAGCCCCCGGGACACCGGGGGGGATGAGCAGTTCTTC	CASSPRDTGGDEQFF
-	TRBJ2-2	-	TRBV7-9	TGTGCCAGCAGCTTAGCGGCGACAGAAATCACCGGGGAGCTGTTTTTT	CASSLAATEITGELFF
-	TRBJ2-6	-	TRBV6-6	TGTGCCGGTTGGCATTCTGGGGCCAACGTCCTGACTTTC	CAGWHSGANVLTF
-	TRBJ1-1	few	TRBV14	TGTGCCAGCAGCCAACCGGGGACTGAAGCTTTCTTT	CASSQPGTEAFF